This note documents a single T cell receptor (beta chain) sequence. The sample comes from a study of blood T cell repertoires in COVID-19. The assay was immunoSEQ multiplex PCR, and TCRdb's table has in-frame clones only and misses some. Here the sample spans 50,000 to 65,000 clones, approximately 72% being singletons. There are 18 residues in the CDR3. Germline V lookup: CDR1 SNHLY, CDR2 FYNNEI. Trimming shortened V by 6 bases and J by 4 bases, and 26 bases separated the two germline ends. The receptor was derived from a woman between 70 and 85 years old with COVID-19, enrolled during active disease. Material: peripheral blood. The chain has TRBV2 and TRBJ2-3, with D perhaps TRBD2 (6 bases). CDR3 region: CASSRDATRLGLADTQYF. The DNA of the CDR3 is TGTGCCAGCAGCCGCGATGCCACTCGACTAGGTCTGGCAGATACGCAGTATTTT. Full variable domain (remainder filled in from reference TRBV2 and TRBJ2-3): EPEVTQTPSHQVTQMGQEVILRCVPISNHLYFYWYRQILGQKVEFLVSFYNNEISEKSEIFDDQFSVERPDGSNFTLKIRSTKLEDSAMYFCASSRDATRLGLADTQYFGPGTRLTVL.